These 8 T cell receptor beta chains originate from one sample sequenced in a study of CD8+CD57+ T cells in acquired aplastic anemia. An expansion of CD8+CD57+ cells by flow cytometry had been shown in patients chosen for sequencing. The use of genomic DNA as template underpinned the TCR beta VDJ and CDR3 profiling. TCRdb used MiXCR to reprocess the reads, holding one entry per CDR3 protein. The table records about half a million distinct CDR3 sequences, about a third of them present only once. Material for sequencing was sorted CD4+, CD8+, or CD8+CD57+ T cells (not recorded which) from PBMCs. These receptor sequences come from a human donor with aplastic anemia.

The sample holds a few counts of this clonotype. The CDR3 DNA reads as TGTGCCAGTAGGACAGGGGTGAACACTGAAGCTTTCTTT. Its translation: CASRTGVNTEAFF. V gene TRBV19 combines with J gene TRBJ1-1; 8 nucleotides match TRBD1. V was clipped by 6 bases and J by 0 bases; unmatched bases: 0. The CDR3 is made up of 13 amino acids. Germline V gives CDR1 LNHDA, CDR2 SQIVND (reference sequence). The full variable domain, completed using reference TRBV19 and TRBJ1-1, is DGGITQSPKYLFRKEGQNVTLSCEQNLNHDAMYWYRQDPGQGLRLIYYSQIVNDFQKGDIAEGYSVSREKKESFPLTVTSAQKNPTAFYLCASRTGVNTEAFFGQGTRLTVV.

This clonotype was seen only a few times. A single base separates this from a much larger clone, so it may be a read error. Since no conserved phenylalanine or tryptophan closes the CDR3, a read error is the likely cause. This chain joins TRBV29-1 and TRBJ1-2, with a tentative D call TRBD1 (6 bases). The CDR3 is 10 residues long. The germline V gene has CDR1 SQVTM and CDR2 ANQGSEA. V lost 7 bases and J 5 bases, leaving 8 bases between the germline ends. The CDR3 DNA is TGCAGCGCTAGGGGGTATGGCTACACCCTC. Its translation is CSARGYGYTL.

This clonotype was seen only a few times. J is TRBJ1-2 and V is TRBV5-4; the match to TRBD1 covers 8 bases. The CDR3 runs to 15 residues. The V and J ends lost 4 bases and 4 bases, in that order; junction bases with no gene match: 9. CDR1 and CDR2 from the germline V gene are SGHNT and YYREEE (reference sequence). CDR3 protein: CASSDPGQAIYGYTF. In DNA, the CDR3 is TGTGCCAGCAGCGACCCGGGACAGGCGATCTATGGCTACACCTTC.

This clonotype has a count of ten or more. The chain links TRBV11-1 to TRBJ2-7, with D possibly being TRBD2 (6 bases). Germline V gene sequence: CDR1 SGHAT, CDR2 FQDESV (reference sequence). The V end lost 5 bases, the J end lost 0 bases, and 11 bases lay between the germline ends. The CDR3 sequence is 14 residues long. The CDR3: CASSPGLSSYEQYF. In DNA form, the CDR3 reads TGTGCCAGCAGCCCGGGACTTAGCTCCTACGAGCAGTACTTC.

This clonotype was seen repeatedly, ten times or more. This rearrangement joins TRBV12-3 or TRBV12-4 to TRBJ2-5; 8 bases fit TRBD1. Germline trimming cut 6 bases from V and 7 bases from J; bases unmatched to any gene: 4. The CDR3 consists of 12 residues. The CDR3 is CASSQGQGTQYF. CDR3 sequence (DNA): TGTGCCAGCAGCCAAGGACAGGGGACCCAGTACTTC.

V is TRBV2 and J is TRBJ2-7, with 10 bases matching TRBD1. This CDR3 is built from 17 residues. CDR1 SNHLY and CDR2 FYNNEI come from the germline V gene. V trimming: 5 bases; J trimming: 5 bases; junction bases outside the gene matches: 15. The DNA for the CDR3 is TGTGCCAGCAGTTCGATTACGCCAAGGGACAGGGGCCACGAGCAGTACTTC. Its protein product is CASSSITPRDRGHEQYF.

This chain joins TRBV6-1 and TRBJ1-3; a possible D gene is TRBD1 (6 bases). V was trimmed by 6 bases and J by 1 base, leaving 19 bases between them. Per germline, CDR1 MNHNS and CDR2 SASEGT. The CDR3 is made up of 17 amino acids. CDR3 nucleotide sequence: TGTGCCAGCAGCACGTCCTTGGACAGAAAGTCTGGAAACACCATATATTTT. Its translation: CASSTSLDRKSGNTIYF.

The chain links TRBV30 to TRBJ2-3, with D unresolved. V shed 8 bases and J shed 8 bases, with 11 bases lying between them. The length of the CDR3 is 10 residues. Germline CDR1 is GTSNPN and CDR2 is SVGIG (reference sequence). The CDR3 is CALDLGTQYF. CDR3 coding DNA: TGTGCCCTGGACCTCGGTACGCAGTATTTT.